This TCR beta chain is from a study of CD8 T cells in ankylosing spondylitis. Study-wide results and caveats: The clones that were linked to disease were reported to be significantly enriched in matched synovial fluid samples from ankylosing spondylitis patients.

V lost 0 bases, J lost 3 bases, and 13 bases stayed unmatched. Per the germline V gene, CDR1 is SGDLS and CDR2 is YYNGEE. The CDR3 runs to 18 residues. TCRdb itself ran the 5' RACE reads through MiXCR, one entry per CDR3 protein. The data contain about 310,000 distinct CDR3 sequences, around 20% of them singletons. Remarks on this clonotype: No antigen is known for it.

The V call is TRBV9, the J call TRBJ1-1; 8 bases agree with TRBD1. The TCR comes from a female donor with ankylosing spondylitis or in good health (not recorded which). Material: blood, either unsorted or a sorted T cell fraction (not recorded which). CDR3 in amino acids: CASSVVPGGGRTYTEAFF. The CDR3 DNA sequence: TGTGCCAGCAGCGTAGTCCCAGGGGGCGGGAGGACCTACACTGAAGCTTTCTTT.